The T cell receptor (beta chain) under discussion was sequenced for a study of blood T cell repertoires in COVID-19. This CDR3 has 18 amino acids. Germline CDR1 LGHDT, CDR2 YNNKEL (reference sequence). V lost 0 bases and J lost 2; bases outside the gene matches: 3. Data came from immunoSEQ multiplex PCR; TCRdb stores just in-frame clones and leaves some out. The data show roughly 250,000 clones, around nine tenths seen once. This clone has just a few counts. The TCR comes from a young woman who had recovered from COVID-19. The chain recombines TRBV3-1 (or the pseudogene TRBV3-2) with TRBJ2-3; TRBD2 matches at 15 bases. Material for sequencing was PBMCs or T cells enriched from blood (not recorded which). This CDR3 reads CASSQDGTSGGLTDTQYF. The CDR3 region has the DNA TGTGCCAGCAGCCAAGACGGGACTAGCGGGGGGCTCACAGATACGCAGTATTTT.